This TCR beta chain derives from a study of T cell responses to AZD1222 COVID-19 vaccine. The protocol was immunoSEQ multiplex PCR, while the TCRdb copy is restricted to in-frame clones and leaves out a portion. The sample shows about 190,000 clones, 90% to 95% of them seen only once. V was cut by 7 bases and J by 3 bases, with 9 bases left in between. The CDR3 is 12 amino acids. Germline-derived CDR1 and CDR2 are GTSNPN and SVGIG (reference sequence). The receptor was derived from an adult in good health. The rearrangement uses TRBV30 and TRBJ1-4; possible D gene TRBD1, 5 bases. This specimen was peripheral blood, taken on day 0 of AZD1222 vaccination. Here the CDR3 reads CALGPANEKLFF. The DNA for the CDR3 is TGTGCCTTGGGACCAGCTAATGAAAAACTGTTTTTT. The entire variable domain, with the rest obtained from reference TRBV30 and TRBJ1-4, is as follows: SQTIHQWPATLVQPVGSPLSLECTVEGTSNPNLYWYRQAAGRGLQLLFYSVGIGQISSEVPQNLSASRPQDRQFILSSKKLLLSDSGFYLCALGPANEKLFFGSGTQLSVL.